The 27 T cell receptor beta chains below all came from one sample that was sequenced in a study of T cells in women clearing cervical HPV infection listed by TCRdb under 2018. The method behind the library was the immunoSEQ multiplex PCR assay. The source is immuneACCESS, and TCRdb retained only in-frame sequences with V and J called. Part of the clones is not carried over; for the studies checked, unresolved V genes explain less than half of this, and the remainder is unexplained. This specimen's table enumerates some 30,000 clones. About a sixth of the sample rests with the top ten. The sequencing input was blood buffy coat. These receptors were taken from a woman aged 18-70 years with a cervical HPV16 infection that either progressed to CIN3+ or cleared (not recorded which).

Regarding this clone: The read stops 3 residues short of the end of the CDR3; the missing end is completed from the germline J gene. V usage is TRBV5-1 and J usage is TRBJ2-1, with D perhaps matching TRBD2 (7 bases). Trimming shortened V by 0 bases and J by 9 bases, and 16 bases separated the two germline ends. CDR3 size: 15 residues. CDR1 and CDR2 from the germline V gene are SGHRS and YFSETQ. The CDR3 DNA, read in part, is TGCGCCAGCAGCTTGGCGGGGGGCTGGCGGGGTGAG. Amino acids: CASSLAGGWRGE. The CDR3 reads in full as CASSLAGGWRGEQFF.

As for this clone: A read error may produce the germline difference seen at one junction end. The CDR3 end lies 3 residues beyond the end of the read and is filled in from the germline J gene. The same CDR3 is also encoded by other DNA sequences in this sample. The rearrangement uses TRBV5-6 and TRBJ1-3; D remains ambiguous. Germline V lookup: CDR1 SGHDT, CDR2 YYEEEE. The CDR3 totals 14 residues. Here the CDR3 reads CASSRGSSGNTIYF. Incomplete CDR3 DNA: TGTGCCAGCAGCCGGGGATCCTCTGGAAACACA.

This CDR3 is CASSRGGYEQYF. Incomplete CDR3 DNA: TGTGCCAGCAGCCGAGGGGGATACGAG. V usage is TRBV7-6 and J usage is TRBJ2-7; tentative D call: TRBD1 (6 bases). The read ends 3 residues early relative to the CDR3; the germline J gene fills the gap. The germline gives CDR1 SGHVS, CDR2 FNYEAQ. There are 12 residues in the CDR3. Between the trimmed V and J ends, which lost 5 bases and 4 bases, there was a span of 9 bases.

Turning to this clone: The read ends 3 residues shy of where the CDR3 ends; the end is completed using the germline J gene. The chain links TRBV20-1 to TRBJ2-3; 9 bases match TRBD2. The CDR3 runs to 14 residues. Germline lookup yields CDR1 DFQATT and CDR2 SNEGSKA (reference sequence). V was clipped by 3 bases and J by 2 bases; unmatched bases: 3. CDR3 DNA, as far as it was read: TGCAGTGCTAGTCGACTAGCGGTCACAGATACG. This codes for CSASRLAVTDT. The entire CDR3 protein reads CSASRLAVTDTQYF.

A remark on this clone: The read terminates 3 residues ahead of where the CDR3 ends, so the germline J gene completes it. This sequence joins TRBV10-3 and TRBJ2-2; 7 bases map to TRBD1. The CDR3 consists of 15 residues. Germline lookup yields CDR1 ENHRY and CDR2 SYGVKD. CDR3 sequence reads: CAISDPEDRNEKLFF. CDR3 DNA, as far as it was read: TGTGCCATCAGTGACCCCGAGGACAGGAATGAAAAG.

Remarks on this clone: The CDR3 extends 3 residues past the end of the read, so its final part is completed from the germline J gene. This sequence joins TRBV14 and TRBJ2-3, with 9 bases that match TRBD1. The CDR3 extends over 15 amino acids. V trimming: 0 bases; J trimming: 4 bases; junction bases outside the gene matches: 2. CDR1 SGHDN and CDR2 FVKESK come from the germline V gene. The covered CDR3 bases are TGTGCCAGCAGCCAAGAGGACAGGGGCGCAGATACG. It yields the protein CASSQEDRGADT. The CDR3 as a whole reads CASSQEDRGADTQYF.

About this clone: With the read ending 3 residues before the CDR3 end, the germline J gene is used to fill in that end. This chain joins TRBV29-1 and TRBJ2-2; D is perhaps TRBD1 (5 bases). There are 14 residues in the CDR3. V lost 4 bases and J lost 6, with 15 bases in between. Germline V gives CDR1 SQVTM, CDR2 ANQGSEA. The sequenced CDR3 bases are TGCAGCGTTGTTATATCGACAGTCCCCGGGGAG. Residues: CSVVISTVPGE. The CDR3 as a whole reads CSVVISTVPGELFF.

Incomplete CDR3 DNA: TGTGCCAGCTCACTAATCTTCGGGGGGTCGGTACACAATGAG. Translation gives CASSLIFGGSVHNE. The whole CDR3 sequence is CASSLIFGGSVHNEQFF. The J gene is TRBJ2-1, the V gene TRBV18; TRBD2 aligns across 7 bases. Sequencing ends 3 residues short of the CDR3 end; the germline J gene provides the rest. From germline, CDR1 is KGHSH and CDR2 LQKENI. The CDR3 contains 17 residues. V lost 4 bases, J lost 5 bases, and 14 bases stayed unmatched.

CDR3 loop: CASSPGTSGNTYTF. CDR3 bases read: TGTGCCAGCAGTCCCGGGACTAGCGGGAATACC. J is TRBJ1-2 and V is TRBV7-3, with D possibly being TRBD1 (5 bases). The observed sequence ends 3 residues before the CDR3 terminus, with the missing tail filled in from the germline J gene. Germline lookup yields CDR1 SGHTA and CDR2 FQGTGA. The CDR3 totals 14 residues.

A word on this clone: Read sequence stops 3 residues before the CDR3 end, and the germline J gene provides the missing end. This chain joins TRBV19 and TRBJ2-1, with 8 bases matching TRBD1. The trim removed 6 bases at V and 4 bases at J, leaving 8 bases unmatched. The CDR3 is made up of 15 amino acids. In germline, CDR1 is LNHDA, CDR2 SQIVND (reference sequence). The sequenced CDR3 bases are TGTGCCAGTAGCCAGAGACAGGGGATATACAATGAG. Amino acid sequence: CASSQRQGIYNE. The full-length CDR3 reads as CASSQRQGIYNEQFF.

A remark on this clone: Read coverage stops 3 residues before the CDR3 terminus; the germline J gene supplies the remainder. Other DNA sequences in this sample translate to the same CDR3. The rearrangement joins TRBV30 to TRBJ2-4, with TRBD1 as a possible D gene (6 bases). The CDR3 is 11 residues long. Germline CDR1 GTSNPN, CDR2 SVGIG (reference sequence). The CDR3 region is CAWSVGGGQYF. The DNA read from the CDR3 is TGTGCCTGGAGTGTAGGGGGTGGT.

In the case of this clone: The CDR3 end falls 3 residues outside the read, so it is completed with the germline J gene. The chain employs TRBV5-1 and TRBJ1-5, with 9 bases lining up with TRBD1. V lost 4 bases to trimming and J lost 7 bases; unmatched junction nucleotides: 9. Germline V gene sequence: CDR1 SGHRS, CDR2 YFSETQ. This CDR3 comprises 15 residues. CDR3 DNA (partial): TGCGCCAGCAGCGCGGGACAGGGTTTTGGGCAGCCC. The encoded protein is CASSAGQGFGQP. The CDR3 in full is CASSAGQGFGQPQHF. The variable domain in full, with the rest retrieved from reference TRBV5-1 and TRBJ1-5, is KAGVTQTPRYLIKTRGQQVTLSCSPISGHRSVSWYQQTPGQGLQFLFEYFSETQRNKGNFPGRFSGRQFSNSRSEMNVSTLELGDSALYLCASSAGQGFGQPQHFGDGTRLSIL.

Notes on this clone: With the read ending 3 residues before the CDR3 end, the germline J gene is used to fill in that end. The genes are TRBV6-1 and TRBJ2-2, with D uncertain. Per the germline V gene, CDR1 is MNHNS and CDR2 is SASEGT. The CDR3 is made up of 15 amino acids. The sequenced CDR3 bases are TGTGCCAGCAGTGAAGCAGGCCAGAAAAATTCACCG. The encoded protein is CASSEAGQKNSP. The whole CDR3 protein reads CASSEAGQKNSPLFF.

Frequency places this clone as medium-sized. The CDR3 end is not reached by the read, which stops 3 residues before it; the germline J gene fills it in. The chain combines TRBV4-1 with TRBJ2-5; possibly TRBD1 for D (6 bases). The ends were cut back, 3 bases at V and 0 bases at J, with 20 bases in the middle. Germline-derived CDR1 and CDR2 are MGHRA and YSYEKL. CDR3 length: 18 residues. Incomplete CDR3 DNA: TGCGCCAGCAGCCAGACTCACCGATTACAGGGAAACCAAGAGACC. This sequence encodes CASSQTHRLQGNQET. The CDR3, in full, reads CASSQTHRLQGNQETQYF.

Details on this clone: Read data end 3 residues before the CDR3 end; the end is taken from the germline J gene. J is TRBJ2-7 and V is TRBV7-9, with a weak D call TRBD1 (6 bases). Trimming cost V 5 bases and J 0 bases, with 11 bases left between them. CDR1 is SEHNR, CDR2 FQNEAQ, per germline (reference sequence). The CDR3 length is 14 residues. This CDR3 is CASSARQDSYEQYF. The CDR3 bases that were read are TGTGCCAGCAGCGCCCGACAGGACTCCTACGAG.

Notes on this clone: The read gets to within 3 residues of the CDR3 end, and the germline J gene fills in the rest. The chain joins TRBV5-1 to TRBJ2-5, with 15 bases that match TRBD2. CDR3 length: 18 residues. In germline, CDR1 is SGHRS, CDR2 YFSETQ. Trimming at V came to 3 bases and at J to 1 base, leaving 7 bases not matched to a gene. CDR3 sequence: CASSYFGLAGGFQETQYF. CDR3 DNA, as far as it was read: TGCGCCAGCAGCTACTTCGGACTAGCGGGAGGGTTCCAAGAGACC.

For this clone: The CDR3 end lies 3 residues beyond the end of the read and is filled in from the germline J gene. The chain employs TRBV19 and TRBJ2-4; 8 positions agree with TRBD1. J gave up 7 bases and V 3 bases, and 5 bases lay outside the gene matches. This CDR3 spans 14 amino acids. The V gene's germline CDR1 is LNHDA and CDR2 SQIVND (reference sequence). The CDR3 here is CASSIGTGLNIQYF. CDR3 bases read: TGTGCCAGTAGTATCGGGACAGGTTTGAACATT. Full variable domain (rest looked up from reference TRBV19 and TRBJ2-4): DGGITQSPKYLFRKEGQNVTLSCEQNLNHDAMYWYRQDPGQGLRLIYYSQIVNDFQKGDIAEGYSVSREKKESFPLTVTSAQKNPTAFYLCASSIGTGLNIQYFGAGTRLSVL.

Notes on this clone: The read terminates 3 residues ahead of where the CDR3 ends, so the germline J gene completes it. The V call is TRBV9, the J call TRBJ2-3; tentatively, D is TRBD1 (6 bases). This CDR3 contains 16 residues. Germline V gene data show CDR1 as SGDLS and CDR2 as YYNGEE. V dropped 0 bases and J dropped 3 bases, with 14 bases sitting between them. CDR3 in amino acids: CASSVVATGATDTQYF. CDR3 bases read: TGTGCCAGCAGCGTAGTTGCGACAGGAGCTACAGATACG.

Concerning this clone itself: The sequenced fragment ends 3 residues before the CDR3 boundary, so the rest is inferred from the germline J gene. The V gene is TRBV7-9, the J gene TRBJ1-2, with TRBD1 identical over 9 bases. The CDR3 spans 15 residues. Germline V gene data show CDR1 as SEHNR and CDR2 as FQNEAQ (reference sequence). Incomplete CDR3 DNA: TGTGCCAGCAGCTCAAGCGACAGGGGGGTGTACGAC. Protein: CASSSSDRGVYD. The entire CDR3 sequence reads CASSSSDRGVYDYTF.

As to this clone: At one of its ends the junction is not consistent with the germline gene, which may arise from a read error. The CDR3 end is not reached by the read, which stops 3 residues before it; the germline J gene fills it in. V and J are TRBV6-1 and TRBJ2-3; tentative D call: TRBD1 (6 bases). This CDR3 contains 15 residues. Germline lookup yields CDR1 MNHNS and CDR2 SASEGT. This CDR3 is CASSEGGLRTETQYF. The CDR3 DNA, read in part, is TGTGCCAGCAGTGAAGGCGGCTTAAGGACAGAGACG.

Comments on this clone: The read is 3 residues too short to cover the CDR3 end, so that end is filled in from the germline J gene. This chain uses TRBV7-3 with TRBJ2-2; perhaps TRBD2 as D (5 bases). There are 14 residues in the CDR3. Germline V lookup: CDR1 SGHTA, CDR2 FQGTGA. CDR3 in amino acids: CASSPGLSNSPLFF. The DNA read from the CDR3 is TGTGCCAGCAGCCCTGGACTTAGTAATTCACCG.

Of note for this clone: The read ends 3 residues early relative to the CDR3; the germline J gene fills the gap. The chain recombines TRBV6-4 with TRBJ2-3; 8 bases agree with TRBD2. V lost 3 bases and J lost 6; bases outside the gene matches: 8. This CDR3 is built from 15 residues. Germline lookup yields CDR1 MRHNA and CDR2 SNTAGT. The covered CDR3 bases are TGTGCCAGCAGTGAAACGCGGGAGGCTTGGGATACG. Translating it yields CASSETREAWDT. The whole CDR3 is CASSETREAWDTQYF.

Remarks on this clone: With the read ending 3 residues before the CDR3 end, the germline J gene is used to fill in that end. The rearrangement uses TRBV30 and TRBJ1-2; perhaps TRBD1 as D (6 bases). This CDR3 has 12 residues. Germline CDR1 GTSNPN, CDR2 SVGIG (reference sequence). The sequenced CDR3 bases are TGTGCCTGCTCGACAGGTTCCTACGAC. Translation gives CACSTGSYD. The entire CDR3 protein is CACSTGSYDYTF.

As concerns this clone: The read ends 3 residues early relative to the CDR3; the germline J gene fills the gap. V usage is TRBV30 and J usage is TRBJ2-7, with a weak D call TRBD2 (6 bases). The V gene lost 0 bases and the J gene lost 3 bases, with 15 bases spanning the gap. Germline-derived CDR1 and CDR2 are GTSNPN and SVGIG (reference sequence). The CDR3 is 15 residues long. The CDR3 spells CAWSVGPAGFYEQYF. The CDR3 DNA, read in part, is TGTGCCTGGAGTGTGGGCCCGGCGGGGTTCTACGAG.

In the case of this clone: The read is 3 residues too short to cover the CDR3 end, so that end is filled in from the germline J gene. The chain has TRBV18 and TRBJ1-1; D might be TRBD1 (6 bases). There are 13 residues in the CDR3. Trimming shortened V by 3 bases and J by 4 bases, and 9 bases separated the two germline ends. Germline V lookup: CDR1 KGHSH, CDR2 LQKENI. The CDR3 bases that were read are TGTGCCAGCTCACCCGCAGGGGCCACTGAA. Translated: CASSPAGATE. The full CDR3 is CASSPAGATEAFF.

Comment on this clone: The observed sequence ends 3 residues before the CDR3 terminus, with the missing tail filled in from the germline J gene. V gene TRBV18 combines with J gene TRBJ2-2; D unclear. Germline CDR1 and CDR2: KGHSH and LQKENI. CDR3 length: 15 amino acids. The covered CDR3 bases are TGTGCCAGCTCACCCGCGACGGCAACTAATGAAAAG. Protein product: CASSPATATNEK. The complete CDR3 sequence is CASSPATATNEKLFF.

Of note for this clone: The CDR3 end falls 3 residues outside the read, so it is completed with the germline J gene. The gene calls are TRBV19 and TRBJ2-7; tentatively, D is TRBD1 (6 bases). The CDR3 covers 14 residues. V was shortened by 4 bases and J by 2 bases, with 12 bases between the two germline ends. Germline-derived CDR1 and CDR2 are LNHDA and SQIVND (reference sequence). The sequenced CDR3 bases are TGTGCCAGTAGTAAATCACAGGGCCCCTACGAG. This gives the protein CASSKSQGPYE. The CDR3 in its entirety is CASSKSQGPYEQYF.